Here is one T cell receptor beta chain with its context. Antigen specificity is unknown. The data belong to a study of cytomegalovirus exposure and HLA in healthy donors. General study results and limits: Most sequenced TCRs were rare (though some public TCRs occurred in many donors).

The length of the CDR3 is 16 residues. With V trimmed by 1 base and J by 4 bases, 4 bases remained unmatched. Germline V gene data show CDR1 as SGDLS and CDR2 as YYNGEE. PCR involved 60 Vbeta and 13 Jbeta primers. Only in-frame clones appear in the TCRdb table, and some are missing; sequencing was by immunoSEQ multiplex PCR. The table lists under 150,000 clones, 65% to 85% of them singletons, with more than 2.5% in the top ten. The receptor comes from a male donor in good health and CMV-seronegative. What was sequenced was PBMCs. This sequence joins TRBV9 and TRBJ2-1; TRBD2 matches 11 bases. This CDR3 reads CASSVYSSGRYNEQFF. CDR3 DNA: TGTGCCAGCAGCGTATATTCTAGCGGGAGGTACAATGAGCAGTTCTTC.